This is a list of T cell receptor beta chains from one sample in a study of T cell responses to AZD1222 COVID-19 vaccine. Here immunoSEQ multiplex PCR was the method, and the copy in TCRdb shows in-frame clones only, minus some. The sample holds over 70,000 clones, over 60% seen once. The specimen was peripheral blood, collected 28 days after the second dose of the MenACWY control vaccine. These receptors were obtained from an adult who received the MenACWY meningococcal vaccine as a control. The CDR3 runs from the conserved cysteine through the conserved F or W. Fields, in order: D gene, J gene, V gene, clone size, CDR3 DNA, CDR3 protein. D genes are given only for firm matches. Clone size is stated in some rows and not others, as once, few, many or a class when expanded.

d_gene: TRBD1; j_gene: TRBJ1-2; v_gene: TRBV19; abundance: .; CDR3nt: TGTGCCAGTAGTAATAAGGGGGCGAGTAACTATGGCTACACCTTC; CDR3aa: CASSNKGASNYGYTF
d_gene: .; j_gene: TRBJ1-5; v_gene: TRBV24-1; abundance: .; CDR3nt: TGTGCCACCAGCATTCGTTCAGGGTTAGATCAGCCCCAGCATTTT; CDR3aa: CATSIRSGLDQPQHF
d_gene: .; j_gene: TRBJ1-2; v_gene: TRBV6-1; abundance: .; CDR3nt: TGTGCCAGCTCCTCGACGGACTATGGCTACACCTTC; CDR3aa: CASSSTDYGYTF
d_gene: TRBD1; j_gene: TRBJ2-3; v_gene: TRBV4-3; abundance: .; CDR3nt: TGCGCCAGCAGCCAAAGGGGGCCCGATACGCAGTATTTT; CDR3aa: CASSQRGPDTQYF
d_gene: .; j_gene: TRBJ1-1; v_gene: TRBV2; abundance: once; CDR3nt: TGTGCCAGCCAGAAGCGGGAGGACATGAACACTGAAGCTTTCTTT; CDR3aa: CASQKREDMNTEAFF
d_gene: TRBD2; j_gene: TRBJ2-5; v_gene: TRBV7-8; abundance: .; CDR3nt: TGTGCCAGCAGCTTAAAGGGAAGCGGGAGAGGAAGAGAGACCCAGTACTTC; CDR3aa: CASSLKGSGRGRETQYF
d_gene: TRBD1; j_gene: TRBJ2-7; v_gene: TRBV7-8; abundance: .; CDR3nt: TGTGCCAGCAGCCACCCGGACAGGGCCCGACTTTCAACCTACGAGCAGTACTTC; CDR3aa: CASSHPDRARLSTYEQYF
d_gene: .; j_gene: TRBJ1-2; v_gene: TRBV9; abundance: .; CDR3nt: TGTGCCAGCAGCGAGTTCGCGGGTCATGGCTACACCTTC; CDR3aa: CASSEFAGHGYTF
d_gene: .; j_gene: TRBJ2-7; v_gene: TRBV6-5; abundance: .; CDR3nt: TGTGCCAGCAGTCCGAACCCCCGGTCCTACGAGCAGTACTTC; CDR3aa: CASSPNPRSYEQYF
d_gene: .; j_gene: TRBJ1-5; v_gene: TRBV28; abundance: once; CDR3nt: TGTGCCAGCTGCAGCCTAGTTAATGTTAATCAGCCCCAGCATTTT; CDR3aa: CASCSLVNVNQPQHF
d_gene: TRBD2; j_gene: TRBJ2-2; v_gene: TRBV28; abundance: .; CDR3nt: TGTGCCAGCAGTCGGGGACTATACAACACCGGGGAGCTGTTTTTT; CDR3aa: CASSRGLYNTGELFF
d_gene: TRBD1; j_gene: TRBJ2-1; v_gene: TRBV7-6; abundance: .; CDR3nt: TGTGCCAGCAGCCATAGGACAGGGCGTAACAATGAGCAGTTCTTC; CDR3aa: CASSHRTGRNNEQFF
d_gene: .; j_gene: TRBJ1-1; v_gene: TRBV20-1; abundance: .; CDR3nt: TGCAGTGCTAGTTATGCCCAAGAAGCTTTCTTT; CDR3aa: CSASYAQEAFF
d_gene: .; j_gene: TRBJ2-1; v_gene: TRBV7-2; abundance: .; CDR3nt: TGTGCCAGCAGCTGGGGCTCGATGGAGCAGTTCTTC; CDR3aa: CASSWGSMEQFF
d_gene: .; j_gene: TRBJ2-2; v_gene: TRBV28; abundance: .; CDR3nt: TGTGCCAGCAGTCCCCGGGGTAGCTCCGGGGAGCTGTTTTTT; CDR3aa: CASSPRGSSGELFF
d_gene: TRBD1; j_gene: TRBJ1-5; v_gene: TRBV30; abundance: .; CDR3nt: TGTGCCTGGAGTGTGGGACAGGCCAACAATCAGCCCCAGCATTTT; CDR3aa: CAWSVGQANNQPQHF
d_gene: .; j_gene: TRBJ2-3; v_gene: TRBV5-5; abundance: .; CDR3nt: TGTGCCAGCATAGGGGACGGGACAATTTCTAGCACAGATACGCAGTATTTT; CDR3aa: CASIGDGTISSTDTQYF
d_gene: .; j_gene: TRBJ1-5; v_gene: TRBV6-5; abundance: .; CDR3nt: TGTGCCAGCAGCTCAGGAGGGGCGGGAAATCAGCCCCAGCATTTT; CDR3aa: CASSSGGAGNQPQHF
d_gene: TRBD2; j_gene: TRBJ2-5; v_gene: TRBV5-5; abundance: .; CDR3nt: TGTGCCAGCAGCCGAAACTCGGGGGGTTGGGAGACCCAGTACTTC; CDR3aa: CASSRNSGGWETQYF
d_gene: .; j_gene: TRBJ2-1; v_gene: TRBV27; abundance: .; CDR3nt: TGTGCCAGCAGTTTATTGTCCGGTGAGCAGTTCTTC; CDR3aa: CASSLLSGEQFF
d_gene: .; j_gene: TRBJ1-2; v_gene: TRBV3-1/TRBV3-2; abundance: .; CDR3nt: TGTGCCAGCAGCCAAGGGAGGGCCCCTAACTATGGCTACACCTTC; CDR3aa: CASSQGRAPNYGYTF
d_gene: .; j_gene: TRBJ2-1; v_gene: TRBV6-4; abundance: .; CDR3nt: TGTGCCAGCAGTTATGAGACAGGAAGTGAGCAGTTCTTC; CDR3aa: CASSYETGSEQFF
d_gene: .; j_gene: TRBJ1-4; v_gene: TRBV7-2; abundance: .; CDR3nt: TGTGCCAGCAGCCAAACGATCCCGGGGGCCCATGAAAAACTGTTTTTT; CDR3aa: CASSQTIPGAHEKLFF
d_gene: .; j_gene: TRBJ2-2; v_gene: TRBV4-2; abundance: few; CDR3nt: TGTGCCAGCAGCCAGCTAGGGGGGGGAGACACCGGGGAGCTGTTTTTT; CDR3aa: CASSQLGGGDTGELFF
d_gene: TRBD1; j_gene: TRBJ1-1; v_gene: TRBV18; abundance: few; CDR3nt: TGTGCCAGCTCACTAGGACAGGGGAACACTGAAGCTTTCTTT; CDR3aa: CASSLGQGNTEAFF
d_gene: .; j_gene: TRBJ1-1; v_gene: TRBV6-5; abundance: .; CDR3nt: TGTGCCAGCCGCACGAACACTGAAGCTTTCTTT; CDR3aa: CASRTNTEAFF
d_gene: .; j_gene: TRBJ1-1; v_gene: TRBV19; abundance: .; CDR3nt: TGTGCCAGTAGTCGACAGGCCTCAATTGAAGCTTTCTTT; CDR3aa: CASSRQASIEAFF
d_gene: .; j_gene: TRBJ1-1; v_gene: TRBV5-1; abundance: .; CDR3nt: TGCGCCAGCAGCTCCCCCGGGTCCGGGGCTGAAGCTTTCTTT; CDR3aa: CASSSPGSGAEAFF
d_gene: .; j_gene: TRBJ2-1; v_gene: TRBV27; abundance: .; CDR3nt: TGTGCCAGCAGGACTAGTGCCTACAATGAGCAGTTCTTC; CDR3aa: CASRTSAYNEQFF
d_gene: .; j_gene: TRBJ2-7; v_gene: TRBV3-1/TRBV3-2; abundance: .; CDR3nt: TGTGCCAGCAGCCGGGGACTCTTGGAGCAGTACTTC; CDR3aa: CASSRGLLEQYF
d_gene: .; j_gene: TRBJ2-7; v_gene: TRBV14; abundance: .; CDR3nt: TGTGCCAGCAGCCCGGTGCGGGGTACCGAGCAGTACTTC; CDR3aa: CASSPVRGTEQYF
d_gene: .; j_gene: TRBJ2-7; v_gene: TRBV6-2/TRBV6-3; abundance: few; CDR3nt: TGTGCCAGCAGTTACGTCGGGAGCTACGAGCAGTACTTC; CDR3aa: CASSYVGSYEQYF
d_gene: TRBD1; j_gene: TRBJ1-5; v_gene: TRBV2; abundance: .; CDR3nt: TGTGCCAGCAGCGATACAGGGGAAAGGCATTTT; CDR3aa: CASSDTGERHF
d_gene: TRBD1; j_gene: TRBJ1-4; v_gene: TRBV10-3; abundance: .; CDR3nt: TGTGCCACCTCACAGGGGGGGGAAAAACTGTTTTTT; CDR3aa: CATSQGGEKLFF
d_gene: TRBD2; j_gene: TRBJ2-1; v_gene: TRBV6-2/TRBV6-3; abundance: .; CDR3nt: TGTGCCAGCAGTTCGCCCAGCGGGGGGGCCCCCTACAATGAGCAGTTCTTC; CDR3aa: CASSSPSGGAPYNEQFF
d_gene: .; j_gene: TRBJ1-5; v_gene: TRBV9; abundance: .; CDR3nt: TGTGCCAGCAGCGTAGGGCCAGGGAACAATCAGCCCCAGCATTTT; CDR3aa: CASSVGPGNNQPQHF
d_gene: .; j_gene: TRBJ1-4; v_gene: TRBV5-1; abundance: few; CDR3nt: TGCGCCAGCAGCTTGGGGAGGCCCAATGAAAAACTGTTTTTT; CDR3aa: CASSLGRPNEKLFF
d_gene: .; j_gene: TRBJ2-7; v_gene: TRBV7-2; abundance: .; CDR3nt: TGTGCCAGCAGCCGCTCCACTAGCTACGAGCAGTACTTC; CDR3aa: CASSRSTSYEQYF
d_gene: TRBD2; j_gene: TRBJ2-1; v_gene: TRBV2; abundance: .; CDR3nt: TGTGCCAGCAGCGGGACTACTAGCGGGGATTACAATGAGCAGTTCTTC; CDR3aa: CASSGTTSGDYNEQFF
d_gene: TRBD1; j_gene: TRBJ2-5; v_gene: TRBV6-5; abundance: .; CDR3nt: TGTGCCAGCAGGCGACATGGACAGGGGGAGACCCAGTACTTC; CDR3aa: CASRRHGQGETQYF
d_gene: .; j_gene: TRBJ2-1; v_gene: TRBV5-1; abundance: .; CDR3nt: TGCGCCAGCAGGGGGCTGGGACATAACTACAATGAGCAGTTCTTC; CDR3aa: CASRGLGHNYNEQFF
d_gene: TRBD1; j_gene: TRBJ1-2; v_gene: TRBV4-3; abundance: .; CDR3nt: TGCGCCAGCAGCTCCAGATTAACAGGGGAGGATGGCTACACCTTC; CDR3aa: CASSSRLTGEDGYTF
d_gene: .; j_gene: TRBJ1-2; v_gene: TRBV19; abundance: few; CDR3nt: TGTGCCAGTAGTACGGGTCCTAACTATGGCTACACCTTC; CDR3aa: CASSTGPNYGYTF
d_gene: .; j_gene: TRBJ1-4; v_gene: TRBV7-9; abundance: .; CDR3nt: TGTGCCAGCAGCGAAGACGGATACGATGAAAAACTGTTTTTT; CDR3aa: CASSEDGYDEKLFF
d_gene: .; j_gene: TRBJ1-5; v_gene: TRBV6-5; abundance: .; CDR3nt: TGTGCCAGCATTCCGATAGGGGGGGCCAATCAGCCCCAGCATTTT; CDR3aa: CASIPIGGANQPQHF